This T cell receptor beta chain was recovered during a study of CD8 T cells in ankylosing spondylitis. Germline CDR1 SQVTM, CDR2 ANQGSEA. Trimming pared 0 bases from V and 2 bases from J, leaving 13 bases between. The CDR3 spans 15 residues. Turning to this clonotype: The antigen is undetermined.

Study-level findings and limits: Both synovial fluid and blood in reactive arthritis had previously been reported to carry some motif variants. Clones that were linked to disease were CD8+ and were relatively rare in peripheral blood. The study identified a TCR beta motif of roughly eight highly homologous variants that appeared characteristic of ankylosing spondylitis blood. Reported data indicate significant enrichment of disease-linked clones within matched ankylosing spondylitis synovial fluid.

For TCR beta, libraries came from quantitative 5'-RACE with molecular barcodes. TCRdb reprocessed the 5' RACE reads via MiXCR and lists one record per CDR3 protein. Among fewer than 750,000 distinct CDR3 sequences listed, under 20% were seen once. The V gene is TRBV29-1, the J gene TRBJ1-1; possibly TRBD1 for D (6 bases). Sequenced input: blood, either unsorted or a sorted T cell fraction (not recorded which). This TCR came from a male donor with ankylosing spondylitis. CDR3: CSVEDLQGYNTEAFF. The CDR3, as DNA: TGCAGCGTTGAAGACTTACAGGGTTATAACACTGAAGCTTTCTTT.